The T cell receptor beta chain under discussion was sequenced for a study of T cells in Graves' hyperthyroidism and ophthalmopathy. Study-wide context: Peripheral blood collection took place at initial diagnosis, before any treatment. Study-wide points: Within blood appeared most thyroid clonotypes that had expanded above 0.001.

Amplification of TCR beta CDR3 regions was performed using RNA transcripts as template. First-round RT-PCR with HTBI primers amplified the TCR CDR3 region. In TCRdb, the multiplex PCR reads were re-called with MiXCR into one record per CDR3 protein. Of about 620,000 distinct CDR3 sequences listed, around 16% were seen once; the top ten hold less than 4.5%. This clonotype showed up many times. The antigen remains unidentified. Germline V gene lookup returns CDR1 ENHRY and CDR2 SYGVKD. CDR3 size: 17 residues. V shed 8 bases and J 6 bases; nucleotides not matched to a gene: 19. The rearrangement links TRBV10-3 to TRBJ2-7, with 10 bases that match TRBD2. Sequenced: blood. The sequence derives from a woman in her twenties or thirties with Graves' hyperthyroidism. The CDR3 loop is CAIHPGRLAGGEGEQYF. As DNA, the CDR3 is TGTGCCATCCACCCCGGAAGATTAGCGGGAGGCGAGGGCGAGCAGTACTTC.